These 32 T cell receptor beta chains were all obtained from the same sample, sequenced in a study of tissue T cells after allogeneic stem cell transplantation (dated 2022 in TCRdb). Library construction relied on the immunoSEQ multiplex PCR assay. In its TCRdb copy, this immuneACCESS table keeps in-frame sequences only and misses some clones. Where compared with another copy, unresolved V genes explain less than half of these, and the others have no known cause. The sample profile shows some 25,000 clones; 73% of them were found once. The top ten clones comprise 7.7% of the sample. In light of the paper, this sample's time point label describes: human tissue collected at research (rapid) autopsy. The sequencing here drew on tissue from the ileum, taken at autopsy. These receptors came from a female donor aged 60 or older with lung cancer.

This clone has just one count. The chain links TRBV20-1 to TRBJ2-7, with D unclear. The CDR3 is made up of 11 amino acids. V lost 2 bases and J lost 8, with 10 bases in between. Per the germline V gene, CDR1 is DFQATT and CDR2 is SNEGSKA (reference sequence). CDR3 DNA: TGCAGTGCTAGACGGGCGTTCCAGCAGTACTTC. Translating gives CSARRAFQQYF.

This CDR3 is CASSLAEDRGYNEQFF. The CDR3, as DNA: TGCGCCAGCAGCTTGGCCGAAGACAGGGGGTACAATGAGCAGTTCTTC. The V and J genes are TRBV5-1 and TRBJ2-1; 9 bases are shared with TRBD1. Trimming took 0 bases from V and 4 from J; bases not matched to a gene: 5. Looked up from germline, CDR1 is SGHRS and CDR2 is YFSETQ. CDR3 length: 16 residues.

The chain is built from TRBV30 and TRBJ2-2, with 9 bases that match TRBD1. Germline loops: CDR1 GTSNPN, CDR2 SVGIG (reference sequence). With 3 bases clipped from V and 4 bases from J, the junction kept 9 bases outside the gene matches. CDR3 length: 16 residues. The CDR3 DNA reads as TGTGCCTGGAGGTTAATTGGACAGGGGCCCACCGGGGAGCTGTTTTTT. Amino acids: CAWRLIGQGPTGELFF. Filled out from reference TRBV30 and TRBJ2-2, the complete variable domain reads SQTIHQWPATLVQPVGSPLSLECTVEGTSNPNLYWYRQAAGRGLQLLFYSVGIGQISSEVPQNLSASRPQDRQFILSSKKLLLSDSGFYLCAWRLIGQGPTGELFFGEGSRLTVL.

The J gene is TRBJ1-5, the V gene TRBV24-1; D might be TRBD1 (5 bases). Looked up from germline, CDR1 is KGHDR and CDR2 is SFDVKD. There are 14 residues in the CDR3. V dropped 4 bases and J dropped 6 bases, with 12 bases sitting between them. CDR3 bases: TGTGCCACCAGTGAAACAGGCAAGATTCAGCCCCAGCATTTT. Translated, it gives CATSETGKIQPQHF.

This sequence joins TRBV30 and TRBJ1-2; D call uncertain. The CDR3 sequence is 11 residues long. Trimming took off 3 bases at V and 2 bases at J, with 4 bases between the two ends. The V gene's germline CDR1 is GTSNPN and CDR2 SVGIG (reference sequence). The CDR3 here is CAWRENYGYTF. The CDR3, as DNA: TGTGCCTGGAGGGAGAACTATGGCTACACCTTC.

The V call is TRBV7-9, the J call TRBJ2-7; 7 bases fit TRBD1. Germline lookup yields CDR1 SEHNR and CDR2 FQNEAQ (reference sequence). V shed 5 bases, J shed 0 bases, and the junction held 7 bases outside the gene matches. The CDR3 consists of 15 residues. CDR3 bases: TGTGCCAGCAGCGAAACAGGGGCTACCTCCTACGAGCAGTACTTC. This encodes CASSETGATSYEQYF.

The chain links TRBV20-1 to TRBJ1-1, with unresolved D. Germline CDR1 and CDR2: DFQATT and SNEGSKA (reference sequence). This CDR3 region has 11 residues. The CDR3 region has the DNA TGCAGCCCCGGGAGGAGCACTGAAGCTTTCTTT. It yields the protein CSPGRSTEAFF.

The chain joins TRBV6-1 to TRBJ1-1; D is uncertain. The CDR3 totals 16 residues. V shed 4 bases and J shed 0 bases, with 15 bases lying between them. Germline V lookup: CDR1 MNHNS, CDR2 SASEGT. The CDR3 region is CASSGRRLLMNTEAFF. Written as DNA, the CDR3 is TGTGCCAGCAGTGGGAGACGGTTACTCATGAACACTGAAGCTTTCTTT.

The V call is TRBV4-3, the J call TRBJ2-3, with 12 nucleotides matching TRBD2. V was clipped by 1 base and J by 3 bases; unmatched bases: 17. The CDR3 has 21 residues. Per germline, CDR1 LGHNA and CDR2 YSLEER. This CDR3 is CASSQAPGLAGFTSPTDTQYF. CDR3 coding DNA: TGCGCCAGCAGCCAAGCCCCGGGACTAGCGGGTTTTACCTCGCCGACAGATACGCAGTATTTT.

The rearrangement joins TRBV29-1 to TRBJ2-1, with unresolved D. V was trimmed by 8 bases and J by 9 bases, leaving 11 bases between them. Germline V gives CDR1 SQVTM, CDR2 ANQGSEA. The CDR3 is 10 residues long. CDR3 sequence: CSSMHAEQFF. CDR3 DNA sequence: TGCAGCTCAATGCATGCTGAGCAGTTCTTC.

This chain joins TRBV5-1 and TRBJ1-5; a weak D match, TRBD1 (6 bases). Germline loops: CDR1 SGHRS, CDR2 YFSETQ. This CDR3 contains 15 residues. V shed 0 bases and J shed 1 base, with 8 bases lying between them. CDR3 DNA: TGCGCCAGCAGCTTGGGAGGACAGAGCAATCAGCCCCAGCATTTT. Translated, it gives CASSLGGQSNQPQHF.

The V call is TRBV7-2, the J call TRBJ2-3; TRBD1 agrees at 7 bases. The V gene end was trimmed by 0 bases and the J gene end by 4 bases; junction bases not matched to a gene: 7. The CDR3 extends over 16 amino acids. Germline CDR1 and CDR2: SGHTA and FQGNSA. CDR3 protein: CASSLAETGQADTQYF. The CDR3 DNA is TGTGCCAGCAGCTTAGCCGAGACAGGGCAAGCAGATACGCAGTATTTT.

V and J are TRBV24-1 and TRBJ1-2, with TRBD1 as a possible D gene (6 bases). The germline V and J ends were trimmed by 10 bases and 2 bases, with 19 bases remaining between them. The CDR3 is made up of 15 amino acids. Germline assignment: CDR1 KGHDR and CDR2 SFDVKD. The CDR3 region has the DNA TGTGCCACGAGCCAGGGGCCGGTTGAGAACTATGGCTACACCTTC. Protein sequence: CATSQGPVENYGYTF.

V is TRBV5-1 and J is TRBJ2-1, with D perhaps matching TRBD1 or TRBD2 (11 bases each). The CDR3 length is 20 residues. V lost 0 bases and J 4 bases, leaving 26 bases between the germline ends. The germline gives CDR1 SGHRS, CDR2 YFSETQ. The CDR3 region is CASSLELGQGGLAAYNEQFF. The CDR3 DNA reads as TGCGCCAGCAGCTTGGAGTTGGGACAGGGGGGACTAGCGGCATACAATGAGCAGTTCTTC.

This clone showed up just a few times. This rearrangement joins TRBV19 to TRBJ2-3, with 9 bases lining up with TRBD1. Germline V CDR1 and CDR2: LNHDA, SQIVND (reference sequence). V dropped 6 bases and J dropped 2; count of bases not matched to a gene: 6. There are 15 residues in the CDR3. This chain's CDR3 is CASSRGTGFTDTQYF. CDR3 DNA sequence: TGTGCCAGTAGCCGAGGGACAGGGTTCACAGATACGCAGTATTTT.

This clone has just a few counts. The V and J genes are TRBV11-2 and TRBJ2-3, with D possibly matching TRBD2 (5 bases). The germline V and J ends were trimmed by 5 bases and 4 bases, with 19 bases remaining between them. The germline CDR1 and CDR2 sequences are SGHAT and FQNNGV. CDR3 size: 16 residues. DNA of the CDR3: TGTGCCAGCAGCCAATTCCGGCAATCAGCGGCAGATACGCAGTATTTT. This codes for CASSQFRQSAADTQYF.

This clone appeared a single time. This rearrangement joins TRBV18 to TRBJ1-2; D not resolved. Germline V lookup: CDR1 KGHSH, CDR2 LQKENI. Trimming took 1 base from V and 8 from J, leaving 11 bases between them. The CDR3 is 13 amino acids. The CDR3 nucleotides are TGTGCCAGCTCACCACAAACGGGTTTGGGCTACACCTTC. This gives the protein CASSPQTGLGYTF.

This clone is deemed medium-sized. V and J are TRBV15 and TRBJ2-7; 9 bases match TRBD1. Looked up from germline, CDR1 is LNHNV and CDR2 is YYDKDF (reference sequence). V was pared by 3 bases and J by 6 bases, with 6 bases of the junction left unmatched. The CDR3 has 14 amino acids. Written as DNA, the CDR3 is TGTGCCACCAGCAGCGGGACAGGGTTCTCCGAGCAGTACTTC. The encoded protein is CATSSGTGFSEQYF.

The gene calls are TRBV7-3 and TRBJ2-7; D is possibly TRBD1 or TRBD2 (6 bases each). V gave up 5 bases and J gave up 2 bases, with 13 bases separating them. The length of the CDR3 is 14 residues. CDR1 and CDR2 (germline): SGHTA, FQGTGA. The CDR3 DNA reads TGTGCCAGCAGCCCCGTGGAGGGGGCCTACGAGCAGTACTTC. It translates to CASSPVEGAYEQYF.

This clone was seen a handful of times. The DNA of the CDR3 is TGTGCCAGCAGTGGTTTGACAGGCACTGAAGCTTTCTTT. Protein sequence: CASSGLTGTEAFF. The chain couples TRBV2 to TRBJ1-1; D is possibly TRBD1 (6 bases). CDR1 and CDR2 from the germline V gene are SNHLY and FYNNEI. Trimming removed 4 bases from V and 4 bases from J, with 10 bases in between. CDR3 length equals 13 residues.

The genes are TRBV7-2 and TRBJ2-4; maybe TRBD2 (7 bases). The germline V and J ends were trimmed by 7 bases and 14 bases, with 24 bases remaining between them. Germline CDR1 and CDR2: SGHTA and FQGNSA. The length of the CDR3 is 14 residues. CDR3 sequence reads: CASTATSTGGQEYF. The CDR3 coding sequence is TGTGCCAGCACCGCTACATCTACGGGGGGCCAAGAGTACTTC.

The V gene is TRBV18, the J gene TRBJ1-2, with TRBD1 as a possible D gene (5 bases). CDR1 is KGHSH, CDR2 LQKENI, per germline. Trimming stripped 4 bases from V and 3 bases from J, with 9 bases between. This CDR3 is 13 amino acids long. The chain's CDR3 is CASSLATDYGYTF. The CDR3, as DNA: TGTGCCAGCTCACTCGCGACAGACTATGGCTACACCTTC.

This clone has a single count. The chain uses TRBV11-2 and TRBJ2-3, with TRBD2 matching 8 bases. J lost 6 bases, V lost 5 bases, and 16 bases had no gene match. Germline V lookup: CDR1 SGHAT, CDR2 FQNNGV. This CDR3 is built from 17 residues. The CDR3 sequence: CASSRGQGSGTSDTQYF. The CDR3 coding sequence is TGTGCCAGCAGCCGGGGTCAGGGTAGCGGGACGAGCGATACGCAGTATTTT.

For this clone: Other DNA sequences in this sample translate to the same CDR3. The chain has TRBV19 and TRBJ1-5; TRBD1 might be the D (5 bases). Trimming pared 3 bases from V and 4 bases from J, leaving 10 bases between. There are 14 residues in the CDR3. Germline V lookup: CDR1 LNHDA, CDR2 SQIVND (reference sequence). The CDR3 protein is CASSIDSLNQPQHF. CDR3 nucleotide sequence: TGTGCCAGTAGTATCGACAGTTTAAATCAGCCCCAGCATTTT. Complete variable domain (other parts from reference TRBV19 and TRBJ1-5): DGGITQSPKYLFRKEGQNVTLSCEQNLNHDAMYWYRQDPGQGLRLIYYSQIVNDFQKGDIAEGYSVSREKKESFPLTVTSAQKNPTAFYLCASSIDSLNQPQHFGDGTRLSIL.

The CDR3 loop is CASSQVVGQGHSGNTIYF. Here the CDR3 DNA reads TGTGCCAGCAGCCAAGTGGTAGGACAGGGGCACTCTGGAAACACCATATATTTT. This chain connects TRBV14 to TRBJ1-3, with 9 bases aligning to TRBD1. The CDR3 contains 18 residues. V dropped 1 base and J dropped 0; count of bases not matched to a gene: 7. Germline CDR1 reads SGHDN; CDR2 reads FVKESK.

The rearrangement links TRBV6-5 to TRBJ2-3; TRBD1 matches 9 bases. CDR1 is MNHEY, CDR2 SVGAGI, per germline. V shed 5 bases and J 5 bases; nucleotides not matched to a gene: 5. This CDR3 contains 14 residues. The CDR3 DNA sequence: TGTGCCAGCAGTCCGACAGGGGGGAAAGATACGCAGTATTTT. This gives the protein CASSPTGGKDTQYF.

The chain combines TRBV29-1 with TRBJ2-5; TRBD2 matches at 16 bases. The length of the CDR3 is 13 residues. CDR1 is SQVTM and CDR2 is ANQGSEA in the germline V gene. V dropped 6 bases and J dropped 10; count of bases not matched to a gene: 5. The CDR3 reads CSVGTSGGVRQYF. In DNA form, the CDR3 reads TGCAGCGTCGGGACTAGCGGGGGGGTCCGCCAGTACTTC.

The chain recombines TRBV24-1 with TRBJ1-4, with D perhaps matching TRBD1 (5 bases). The germline CDR1 and CDR2 sequences are KGHDR and SFDVKD. This CDR3 comprises 11 residues. V lost 4 bases, J lost 17 bases, and 13 bases lay in between. CDR3 bases: TGTGCCACCAGTGACCTCTGGGGCGTATTTTTT. Protein: CATSDLWGVFF.

This clone is judged medium-sized. The chain uses TRBV7-8 and TRBJ1-2; 7 bases fit TRBD1. The CDR3 length is 16 residues. J lost 0 bases, V lost 1 base, and 5 bases had no gene match. The V gene's germline CDR1 is SGHVS and CDR2 FQNEAQ. The CDR3 DNA sequence: TGTGCCAGCAGCTTAGATGCAGGGGGAACTAACTATGGCTACACCTTC. It translates to CASSLDAGGTNYGYTF.

The chain couples TRBV6-5 to TRBJ1-1; 8 nucleotides line up with TRBD1. The CDR3 has 11 amino acids. The germline CDR1 and CDR2 sequences are MNHEY and SVGAGI. J gave up 10 bases and V 4 bases, and 2 bases lay outside the gene matches. The CDR3 loop is CASSSQGAAFF. The CDR3, as DNA: TGTGCCAGCAGTTCTCAGGGGGCAGCTTTCTTT.

The rearrangement joins TRBV27 to TRBJ1-6; D gene uncertain. The germline V gene has CDR1 MNHEY and CDR2 SMNVEV (reference sequence). V lost 7 bases, J lost 0 bases, and 10 bases lay in between. CDR3 length: 15 residues. Here the CDR3 reads CASKIALSYNSPLHF. CDR3 nucleotide sequence: TGTGCCAGCAAGATCGCGCTCTCCTATAATTCACCCCTCCACTTT.

This rearrangement joins TRBV30 to TRBJ2-1, with D hard to call. The CDR3 spans 14 residues. Germline V gene data show CDR1 as GTSNPN and CDR2 as SVGIG (reference sequence). Trimming removed 1 base from V and 2 bases from J, with 9 bases in between. The CDR3 sequence is CAWSGESAYNEQFF. In DNA, the CDR3 is TGTGCCTGGAGTGGAGAATCCGCCTACAATGAGCAGTTCTTC. Variable domain in full (rest from reference TRBV30 and TRBJ2-1): SQTIHQWPATLVQPVGSPLSLECTVEGTSNPNLYWYRQAAGRGLQLLFYSVGIGQISSEVPQNLSASRPQDRQFILSSKKLLLSDSGFYLCAWSGESAYNEQFFGPGTRLTVL.